This TCR beta chain appears in the sequencing data of a study of T cells in Graves' hyperthyroidism and ophthalmopathy. Study-wide results and caveats: A 13 V-J model separated ophthalmopathy from stable hyperthyroidism.

This clonotype was counted many times. The antigen is not known. Germline loops: CDR1 MNHEY, CDR2 SVGEGT. The CDR3 is 13 residues long. V lost 6 bases and J lost 4, with 13 bases in between. What was amplified from RNA transcripts were TCR beta CDR3 regions. RT-PCR in the first round (using the HTBI primer set) targeted the TCR CDR3. MiXCR was run by TCRdb on the multiplex PCR reads, yielding one entry per CDR3 protein. Of 540,000 or so distinct CDR3 sequences in the sample, 46% were seen once. This clonotype was obtained from an adult woman with Graves' disease, either hyperthyroidism or ophthalmopathy (not recorded which). Specimen: peripheral blood or thyroid tissue (not recorded which). The chain links TRBV6-2 or TRBV6-3 to TRBJ2-7, with D unclear. The CDR3 loop is CASSHRSRYEQYF. CDR3 nucleotide sequence: TGTGCCAGCAGCCACCGGAGCAGGTACGAGCAGTACTTC.